This is a list of T cell receptor beta chains from one sample in a study of beta chain features in type 1 diabetes. Profiled with immunoSEQ multiplex PCR; TCRdb holds only in-frame clones, not every one. The sample holds under 950,000 clones, roughly 17% seen once. The sample was naive CD4+ T cells from blood. The origin of the receptors is a woman in her late teens or twenties in good health. The CDR3 runs from the conserved cysteine through the conserved F or W. D genes are given only for firm matches. Part of the rows lack a size; the others show once, few, many or a class for expanded clones.

CASSPNLGETQYF TGTGCCAGCTCACCAAATTTAGGGGAGACCCAGTACTTC . TRBJ2-5 TRBV18 .
CAISRDRGNSGLAKNIQYF TGTGCCATCAGCCGGGACAGGGGGAACAGCGGCCTAGCCAAAAACATTCAGTACTTC TRBD1 TRBJ2-4 TRBV10-3 .
CASSLGQGLTYEQYF TGTGCCAGCAGCTTAGGGCAGGGGCTGACCTACGAGCAGTACTTC . TRBJ2-7 TRBV7-9 few
CASSLVGAQETQYF TGTGCCAGCAGTTTAGTAGGGGCCCAAGAGACCCAGTACTTC . TRBJ2-5 TRBV28 .
CASSWGGGSSYEQYF TGTGCCAGCAGTTGGGGTGGGGGTAGCTCCTACGAGCAGTACTTC . TRBJ2-7 TRBV7-2 few
CASKGRAANTGELFF TGCGCCAGCAAGGGGAGAGCCGCGAACACCGGGGAGCTGTTTTTT . TRBJ2-2 TRBV5-1 .
CSATRNEQFF TGCAGTGCTACGAGAAATGAGCAGTTCTTC . TRBJ2-1 TRBV20-1 .
CASSSTQGSLGEKLFF TGTGCCAGCAGCTCCACACAGGGATCTCTAGGGGAAAAACTGTTTTTT . TRBJ1-4 TRBV5-4 .
CASSRPGQNYGYTF TGCGCCAGCAGCCGCCCGGGACAGAACTATGGCTACACCTTC TRBD1 TRBJ1-2 TRBV5-1 few
CASSYPVGEQYF TGTGCCAGCAGTTACCCGGTGGGCGAGCAGTACTTC . TRBJ2-7 TRBV6-5 few
CASSLALAEYYNEQFF TGCGCCAGCAGCTTGGCGCTAGCGGAATACTACAATGAGCAGTTCTTC TRBD2 TRBJ2-1 TRBV5-1 .
CASSTPGQGNTYEQYF TGTGCCAGTAGTACCCCAGGACAGGGGAACACCTACGAGCAGTACTTC TRBD1 TRBJ2-7 TRBV19 .
CASSFSSGSSYNEQFF TGCGCCAGCAGCTTTTCTAGCGGGAGCTCCTACAATGAGCAGTTCTTC TRBD2 TRBJ2-1 TRBV5-1 .
CASSSDPSYNEQFF TGTGCCAGCAGCTCGGACCCCTCCTACAATGAGCAGTTCTTC . TRBJ2-1 TRBV7-3 few
CASSLVGTAGDTQYF TGTGCCAGCAGCTTAGTAGGCACCGCAGGGGATACGCAGTATTTT . TRBJ2-3 TRBV7-9 few
CASVLAEQTAGELFF TGTGCCAGCGTACTGGCCGAACAAACAGCCGGGGAGCTGTTTTTT . TRBJ2-2 TRBV2 .
CAIRALAGAGNNEQFF TGTGCCATCAGGGCACTAGCGGGAGCCGGGAACAATGAGCAGTTCTTC TRBD2 TRBJ2-1 TRBV10-3 .
CASSRQTFGELFF TGCGCCAGCTCTAGACAGACATTCGGGGAGCTGTTTTTT . TRBJ2-2 TRBV4-3 once
CASSYSRGTGELFF TGTGCCAGCAGTTACTCGAGAGGGACCGGGGAGCTGTTTTTT . TRBJ2-2 TRBV6-5 .
CASSPPQQGRQETQYF TGTGCCAGCAGCCCCCCCCAGCAGGGGAGACAAGAGACCCAGTACTTC . TRBJ2-5 TRBV5-4 .
CASSQGSGTAITKFYSGNTIYF TGTGCCAGCAGCCAAGGGTCCGGGACCGCAATAACCAAGTTTTACTCTGGAAACACCATATATTTT . TRBJ1-3 TRBV4-2 .
CASSLLGGTSPYEQYF TGTGCCAGCAGCTTATTGGGGGGGACTAGCCCCTACGAGCAGTACTTC TRBD2 TRBJ2-7 TRBV7-2 few
CASSLTRKLFF TGTGCCAGCAGCTTGACTCGAAAACTGTTTTTT . TRBJ1-4 TRBV11-2 .
CASSLAGDRWTGELFF TGTGCCAGCAGCTTAGCAGGGGACAGGTGGACCGGGGAGCTGTTTTTT TRBD1 TRBJ2-2 TRBV7-9 few
CASSLVAYEQYF TGTGCCAGCAGCTTAGTTGCGTACGAGCAGTACTTC . TRBJ2-7 TRBV7-9 few
CASSKRAAGAKNIQYF TGTGCCAGCAGTAAACGGGCGGCAGGAGCCAAAAACATTCAGTACTTC . TRBJ2-4 TRBV2 .
CASSPPFGSPYNEQFF TGTGCCAGCTCACCACCCTTCGGGTCCCCATACAATGAGCAGTTCTTC . TRBJ2-1 TRBV18 few
CASSLDYEQYF TGTGCCAGCAGCTTGGATTACGAGCAGTACTTC . TRBJ2-7 TRBV5-6 .
CASSLLQNNQPQHF TGTGCCAGCAGTTTATTACAGAACAATCAGCCCCAGCATTTT . TRBJ1-5 TRBV28 once
CASRAGTGYNEQFF TGTGCCAGCAGAGCCGGGACAGGATACAATGAGCAGTTCTTC TRBD1 TRBJ2-1 TRBV27 few
CATFPLGNWANVLTF TGTGCCACCTTCCCATTAGGCAACTGGGCCAACGTCCTGACTTTC . TRBJ2-6 TRBV2 few
CASSVVASGSRETQYF . . TRBJ2-5 TRBV9 .
CASSPTGLDYEQYF TGCGCCAGCAGCCCGACGGGACTAGACTACGAGCAGTACTTC TRBD2 TRBJ2-7 TRBV4-3 few
CASSLVRTSGTEQYF TGCGCCAGCAGCTTGGTACGGACTAGCGGGACCGAGCAGTACTTC TRBD2 TRBJ2-7 TRBV5-1 few
CASSPPGLAGQETQYF TGTGCCAGCAGCCCACCTGGACTAGCCGGACAAGAGACCCAGTACTTC TRBD2 TRBJ2-5 TRBV5-4 .
CASSYSGQTNIQYF TGTGCCAGCAGTTACTCCGGGCAAACAAACATTCAGTACTTC . TRBJ2-4 TRBV6-5 few
CASRRKSGSHEQYF TGTGCCAGCAGGAGAAAAAGCGGGAGCCACGAGCAGTACTTC TRBD2 TRBJ2-7 TRBV28 few
CASSFGGYSYEQYF TGTGCCAGCAGCTTTGGGGGCTACAGCTACGAGCAGTACTTC . TRBJ2-7 TRBV7-8 once
CASSLQGPSEQFF TGCGCCAGCAGCTTGCAGGGCCCGAGTGAGCAGTTCTTC . TRBJ2-1 TRBV5-1 .
CASSAMGISYEQYF TGTGCCAGTAGTGCGATGGGGATCTCCTACGAGCAGTACTTC . TRBJ2-7 TRBV19 .
CASSERTGGYGYTF TGTGCCAGCAGTGAACGGACAGGGGGCTATGGCTACACCTTC TRBD1 TRBJ1-2 TRBV2 few
CASSAAGQGKLYEQYF TGTGCCAGCAGCGCCGCTGGACAGGGAAAGCTCTACGAGCAGTACTTC TRBD1 TRBJ2-7 TRBV7-2 .
CASSQEDGHYGVKLFF TGCGCCAGCAGCCAAGAAGACGGCCATTATGGGGTAAAACTGTTTTTT . TRBJ1-4 TRBV4-3 few
CASASATDQETQYF TGTGCCAGCGCTAGCGCGACAGACCAAGAGACCCAGTACTTC . TRBJ2-5 TRBV6-5 .
CSVPWSESSYNEQFF TGCAGCGTACCCTGGTCGGAAAGCTCCTACAATGAGCAGTTCTTC . TRBJ2-1 TRBV29-1 .
CASSKTENQETQYF TGTGCCAGTAGTAAGACAGAAAACCAAGAGACCCAGTACTTC . TRBJ2-5 TRBV19 few
CASSLPATGQSGSQHF TGTGCCAGCAGTTTACCCGCGACAGGGCAGTCGGGGTCCCAGCATTTT TRBD1 TRBJ1-5 TRBV28 few
CASSLGRSLGEQFF TGTGCCAGCAGCTTAGGCCGGAGCTTGGGTGAGCAGTTCTTC . TRBJ2-1 TRBV7-9 .
CASYRTGGNTGELFF TGTGCCAGCTACAGGACAGGCGGGAACACCGGGGAGCTGTTTTTT TRBD1 TRBJ2-2 TRBV5-6 .
CASRQSSYNEQFF TGTGCCAGCCGACAGAGCTCCTACAATGAGCAGTTCTTC . TRBJ2-1 TRBV19 few
CASSLQGQETQYF TGTGCCAGCAGCCTACAGGGGCAAGAGACCCAGTACTTC TRBD1 TRBJ2-5 TRBV7-9 few
CASRPGPSTDTQYF TGCGCCAGCAGGCCGGGACCTAGCACAGATACGCAGTATTTT . TRBJ2-3 TRBV5-1 .
CASRLRQGVETQYF TGCGCCAGCAGATTGAGGCAGGGGGTCGAGACCCAGTACTTC TRBD1 TRBJ2-5 TRBV5-1 few
CASSGRGYNEQFF TGTGCCAGTAGCGGGAGAGGTTACAATGAGCAGTTCTTC TRBD2 TRBJ2-1 TRBV28 few
CASSLEGLAGPQETQYF TGCGCCAGCAGCTTGGAAGGGCTAGCGGGCCCCCAAGAGACCCAGTACTTC TRBD2 TRBJ2-5 TRBV5-1 few
CASSPDRARRWELFF TGTGCCAGCAGCCCAGACAGGGCCCGTAGGTGGGAGCTGTTTTTT TRBD1 TRBJ2-2 TRBV14 .
CASSLRSVSYNEQFF TGTGCCAGCAGCTTGAGGAGCGTATCCTACAATGAGCAGTTCTTC . TRBJ2-1 TRBV5-4 .
CAISLDDTQYF TGTGCCATCAGTCTCGACGATACGCAGTATTTT . TRBJ2-3 TRBV10-3 .
CASSLGLASYNEQFF TGTGCCAGCAGCTTAGGACTGGCGAGCTACAATGAGCAGTTCTTC . TRBJ2-1 TRBV7-9 few